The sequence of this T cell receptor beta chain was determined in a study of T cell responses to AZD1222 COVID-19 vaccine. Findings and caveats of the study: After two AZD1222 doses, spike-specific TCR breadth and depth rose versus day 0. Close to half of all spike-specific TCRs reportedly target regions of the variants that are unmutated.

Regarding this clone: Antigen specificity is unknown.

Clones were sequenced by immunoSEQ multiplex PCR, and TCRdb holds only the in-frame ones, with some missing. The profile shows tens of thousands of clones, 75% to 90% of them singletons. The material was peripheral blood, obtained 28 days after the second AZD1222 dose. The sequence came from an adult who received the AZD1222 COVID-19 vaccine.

CDR3 sequence: CASSLGVTGGPNGYTF. The CDR3 coding sequence is TGTGCCAGCAGCTTAGGCGTGACAGGGGGTCCCAATGGCTACACCTTC. The chain combines TRBV7-3 with TRBJ1-2, with 9 nucleotides matching TRBD1. Looked up from germline, CDR1 is SGHTA and CDR2 is FQGTGA. This CDR3 comprises 16 residues. V lost 2 bases, J lost 6 bases, and 10 bases stayed unmatched.